The entry below describes one TCR beta chain. As yet, its antigen is unknown. This sample is part of a study of cytomegalovirus exposure and HLA in healthy donors. In the study overall: The 130 or so validation repertoires were reported in a later analysis to have been generated on the same platform as the roughly 700 first-cohort repertoires.

Overall study findings and caveats: First-cohort TCR clusters were later found to tend to co-occur in the roughly 120 validation repertoires. It was 164 TCR beta chains that were listed as cytomegalovirus-associated. According to reports, the classifier identified cytomegalovirus status with high specificity and sensitivity.

Data came from immunoSEQ multiplex PCR; TCRdb stores just in-frame clones and leaves some out. Of about 65,000 clones listed, around 90% are singletons. V gave up 2 bases and J gave up 4 bases; unmatched junction bases: 9. The germline CDR1 and CDR2 sequences are MGHRA and YSYEKL. The CDR3 contains 16 residues. The chain links TRBV4-1 to TRBJ2-3; TRBD2 matches at 7 bases. This receptor was identified in a woman younger than 35 in good health and CMV-seronegative. Source material: PBMCs. This CDR3 reads CASSQQSLAGADTQYF. CDR3 in DNA: TGCGCCAGCAGCCAACAATCCCTGGCGGGAGCAGATACGCAGTATTTT.